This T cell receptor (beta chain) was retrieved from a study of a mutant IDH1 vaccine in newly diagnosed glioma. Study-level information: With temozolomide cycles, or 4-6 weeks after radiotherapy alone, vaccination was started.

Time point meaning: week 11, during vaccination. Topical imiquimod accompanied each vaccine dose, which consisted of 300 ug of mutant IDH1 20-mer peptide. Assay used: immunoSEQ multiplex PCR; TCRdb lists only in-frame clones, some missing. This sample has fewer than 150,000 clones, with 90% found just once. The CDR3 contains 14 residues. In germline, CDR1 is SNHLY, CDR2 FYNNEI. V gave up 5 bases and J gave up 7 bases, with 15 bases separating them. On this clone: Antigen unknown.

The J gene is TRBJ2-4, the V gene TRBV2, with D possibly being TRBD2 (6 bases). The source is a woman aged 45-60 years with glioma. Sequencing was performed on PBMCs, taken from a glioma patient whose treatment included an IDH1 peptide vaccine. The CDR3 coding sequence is TGTGCCAGCAGTCAACGGGAACTAGCTAACATTCAGTACTTC. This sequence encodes CASSQRELANIQYF.